Presented here are 22 T cell receptor beta chains from one specimen sequenced in a study of radiotherapy plus CTLA-4 blockade in lung cancer. The data were produced by immunoSEQ multiplex PCR, yet TCRdb's version contains in-frame clones alone and is incomplete. The data show tens of thousands of clones, around 86% seen once. The sequenced sample was peripheral blood, obtained from a patient treated with radiotherapy plus ipilimumab. All receptors come from a human donor with non-small cell lung cancer that progressed on radiotherapy plus ipilimumab.

Here the CDR3 DNA reads TGTGCCAGCAGTCCCACCGTTCAGGCCTACGAGCAGTACGTC. This gives the protein CASSPTVQAYEQYV. The gene calls are TRBV9 and TRBJ2-7; the D is unclear. The CDR3 has 14 residues. The germline CDR1 and CDR2 sequences are SGDLS and YYNGEE. The V end lost 5 bases, the J end lost 2 bases, and 14 bases lay between the germline ends.

This clone was recorded a few times. The chain recombines TRBV28 with TRBJ2-2; 7 nucleotides align to TRBD1. Unmatched junction bases numbered 8, after V lost 3 bases and J lost 7 bases. The germline V gene encodes CDR1 MDHEN and CDR2 SYDVKM. The CDR3 is made up of 15 amino acids. In nucleotides, the CDR3 is TGTGCCAGCAGTTTGGTGGCAGGGGGTATCGGGGAGCTGTTTTTT. Protein product: CASSLVAGGIGELFF.

This clone was seen just once. The CDR3 bases are TGTGCCAGCAGTAGTTGGGGTGACACTGAAGCTTTCTTT. It translates to CASSSWGDTEAFF. This chain connects TRBV9 to TRBJ1-1; D is undetermined. Germline CDR1 is SGDLS and CDR2 is YYNGEE. The CDR3 consists of 13 residues. V was clipped by 5 bases and J by 3 bases, with 11 bases between them.

The chain has TRBV5-1 and TRBJ1-2, with D uncertain. The germline V gene has CDR1 SGHRS and CDR2 YFSETQ. The CDR3 is 14 residues long. The V end lost 4 bases, the J end lost 8 bases, and 18 bases lay between the germline ends. CDR3 residues: CASSPLGSENGYTF. Written as DNA, the CDR3 is TGCGCCAGCAGCCCCCTAGGGTCCGAGAACGGCTACACCTTC.

The chain couples TRBV12-5 to TRBJ2-5, with D possibly being TRBD1 (6 bases). Germline V gene sequence: CDR1 LGHNT, CDR2 FRNRAP. The V and J ends lost 0 bases and 4 bases respectively, with 18 bases between them. CDR3 length equals 17 residues. The CDR3 loop is CASGLVPGHNTRETQYF. The CDR3 DNA sequence: TGTGCTAGTGGTTTGGTCCCGGGACACAACACAAGAGAGACCCAGTACTTC.

The rearrangement uses TRBV18 and TRBJ2-1, with 7 bases lining up with TRBD1. Per the germline V gene, CDR1 is KGHSH and CDR2 is LQKENI. Trimming at V came to 6 bases and at J to 3 bases, leaving 8 bases not matched to a gene. The CDR3 length is 15 residues. CDR3 DNA: TGTGCCAGCTCTTCCACAGGGGTAGGCTACAATGAGCAGTTCTTC. This codes for CASSSTGVGYNEQFF.

CDR3 amino acids: CASSRTASGNTIYF. CDR3 DNA sequence: TGTGCCAGCAGCCGCACGGCCTCTGGAAACACCATATATTTT. The V call is TRBV28, the J call TRBJ1-3; D uncertain. CDR3 length: 14 residues. The V end was cut by 6 bases, the J end by 0 bases, with 9 bases between. Germline assignment: CDR1 MDHEN and CDR2 SYDVKM.

This clone was seen a single time. The chain carries TRBV5-1 and TRBJ1-1; D is uncertain. CDR3 length: 13 amino acids. Looked up from germline, CDR1 is SGHRS and CDR2 is YFSETQ. Trimming removed 3 bases from V and 3 bases from J, with 9 bases in between. The CDR3 reads CASSSRTDTEAFF. In nucleotides, the CDR3 is TGCGCCAGCAGCTCCCGTACGGACACTGAAGCTTTCTTT.

The chain recombines TRBV19 with TRBJ2-5; 11 nucleotides line up with TRBD2. Germline V gene data show CDR1 as LNHDA and CDR2 as SQIVND (reference sequence). V gave up 9 bases and J gave up 3 bases; unmatched junction bases: 6. This CDR3 comprises 14 residues. The CDR3 spells CASKSSGREETQYF. The CDR3 DNA is TGTGCCAGCAAAAGTAGCGGGAGGGAAGAGACCCAGTACTTC. Based on the CDR3 plus reference TRBV19 and TRBJ2-5, the full variable domain is DGGITQSPKYLFRKEGQNVTLSCEQNLNHDAMYWYRQDPGQGLRLIYYSQIVNDFQKGDIAEGYSVSREKKESFPLTVTSAQKNPTAFYLCASKSSGREETQYFGPGTRLLVL.

This clone was observed a handful of times. The chain is built from TRBV2 and TRBJ2-5; either TRBD1 or TRBD2 may supply D (6 bases each). Germline CDR1 is SNHLY and CDR2 is FYNNEI. The germline V and J ends were trimmed by 4 bases and 4 bases, with 19 bases remaining between them. The CDR3 runs to 16 residues. CDR3 nucleotides: TGTGCCAGCAGTGCGCCCCTGGGGGGCGGAAGAGAGACCCAGTACTTC. Translation: CASSAPLGGGRETQYF. Combining the CDR3 with reference TRBV2 and TRBJ2-5 gives the whole variable domain EPEVTQTPSHQVTQMGQEVILRCVPISNHLYFYWYRQILGQKVEFLVSFYNNEISEKSEIFDDQFSVERPDGSNFTLKIRSTKLEDSAMYFCASSAPLGGGRETQYFGPGTRLLVL.

This rearrangement joins TRBV4-1 to TRBJ1-2; D uncertain. Germline loops: CDR1 MGHRA, CDR2 YSYEKL. The CDR3 covers 13 residues. V gave up 0 bases and J gave up 5 bases, with 7 bases separating them. The CDR3 here is CASSQDRLYGYTF. As DNA, the CDR3 is TGCGCCAGCAGCCAAGACAGGCTGTATGGCTACACCTTC.

The chain carries TRBV9 and TRBJ2-1, with TRBD2 as a possible D gene (6 bases). In germline, CDR1 is SGDLS, CDR2 YYNGEE. There are 13 residues in the CDR3. V was clipped by 7 bases and J by 3 bases, with 11 bases between them. The CDR3 loop is CASSSEVYNEQFF. The CDR3 DNA reads as TGTGCCAGCTCTAGCGAGGTCTACAATGAGCAGTTCTTC.

The chain uses TRBV9 and TRBJ1-2; D may be TRBD1 (6 bases). This CDR3 has 16 amino acids. Trimming left V 4 bases short and J 1 base short, with 17 bases between. Germline CDR1 is SGDLS and CDR2 is YYNGEE. The CDR3: CASSLTGGAFNYGYTF. In DNA form, the CDR3 reads TGTGCCAGCAGCCTAACTGGGGGGGCGTTTAACTATGGCTACACCTTC. The variable domain in full, with the rest retrieved from reference TRBV9 and TRBJ1-2, is DSGVTQTPKHLITATGQRVTLRCSPRSGDLSVYWYQQSLDQGLQFLIQYYNGEERAKGNILERFSAQQFPDLHSELNLSSLELGDSALYFCASSLTGGAFNYGYTFGSGTRLTVV.

The rearrangement uses TRBV5-4 and TRBJ2-5; tentatively, D is TRBD2 (6 bases). This CDR3 is built from 15 residues. The germline V and J ends were trimmed by 3 bases and 2 bases, with 14 bases remaining between them. From germline, CDR1 is SGHNT and CDR2 YYREEE (reference sequence). The CDR3 DNA follows: TGTGCCAGCAGCTCCGATGGACTAACACAAGAGACCCAGTACTTC. It yields the protein CASSSDGLTQETQYF.

Here the CDR3 reads CATGTLTGELFF. The CDR3 DNA reads as TGTGCCACCGGGACACTCACCGGGGAGCTGTTTTTT. The chain combines TRBV28 with TRBJ2-2; weak D call: TRBD1 (6 bases). Trimming pared 10 bases from V and 4 bases from J, leaving 10 bases between. CDR3 size: 12 residues. Germline loops: CDR1 MDHEN, CDR2 SYDVKM.

This rearrangement joins TRBV7-8 to TRBJ2-1; a possible D gene is TRBD2 (5 bases). The CDR3 sequence is 14 residues long. Trimming removed 5 bases at V and 9 bases at J, with 17 bases between. The germline gives CDR1 SGHVS, CDR2 FQNEAQ. CDR3 in DNA: TGTGCCAGCAGCCCTTCACGGGGTTGGGGTGAGCAGTTCTTC. Translation: CASSPSRGWGEQFF.

This CDR3 reads CASSFFELAGLYEQYF. The CDR3 coding sequence is TGTGCCAGCAGCTTTTTCGAGCTAGCGGGATTGTACGAGCAGTACTTC. The V call is TRBV12-1, the J call TRBJ2-7; the table's D call TRBD2 went unverified against the DNA. TRBV12-1 corresponds to a pseudogene. The CDR3 is 16 residues long.

The genes are TRBV30 and TRBJ2-7; D might be TRBD2 (5 bases). The CDR3 length is 13 residues. V was pared by 2 bases and J by 2 bases, with 10 bases between. The germline CDR1 and CDR2 sequences are GTSNPN and SVGIG (reference sequence). CDR3 residues: CAWSRGNPYEQYF. Written as DNA, the CDR3 is TGTGCCTGGAGTAGAGGGAACCCCTACGAGCAGTACTTC.

This clone was seen a handful of times. The chain couples TRBV30 to TRBJ2-7; 9 bases align to TRBD2. From germline, CDR1 is GTSNPN and CDR2 SVGIG (reference sequence). CDR3 size: 14 residues. With 1 base clipped from V and 4 bases from J, the junction kept 5 bases outside the gene matches. CDR3 DNA sequence: TGTGCCTGGAGTGAGGGGAGCGGGAGGTACGAGCAGTACTTC. As protein: CAWSEGSGRYEQYF.

The V call is TRBV7-2, the J call TRBJ1-5; maybe TRBD1 (6 bases). The germline CDR1 and CDR2 sequences are SGHTA and FQGNSA. Deletions cut 4 bases from V and 5 bases from J, with 18 bases between. This CDR3 is built from 16 residues. CDR3 nucleotides: TGTGCCAGCAGCTCGAACGTTGGAAGGGGGGATCAGCCCCAGCATTTT. Translation gives CASSSNVGRGDQPQHF. Combining the CDR3 with reference TRBV7-2 and TRBJ1-5 gives the whole variable domain GAGVSQSPSNKVTEKGKDVELRCDPISGHTALYWYRQSLGQGLEFLIYFQGNSAPDKSGLPSDRFSAERTGGSVSTLTIQRTQQEDSAVYLCASSSNVGRGDQPQHFGDGTRLSIL.

This clone was counted between two and nine times. The chain is built from TRBV27 and TRBJ2-7; 9 nucleotides match TRBD2. V lost 5 bases, J lost 4 bases, and 12 bases stayed unmatched. The germline V gene encodes CDR1 MNHEY and CDR2 SMNVEV (reference sequence). This CDR3 is built from 16 residues. The CDR3 nucleotides read TGTGCCAGCAGTCCCGGGGTTAGCGGGGGCTTTTACGAGCAGTACGTC. Amino acid sequence: CASSPGVSGGFYEQYV.

The chain carries TRBV20-1 and TRBJ1-1; D remains ambiguous. The CDR3 totals 10 residues. V gave up 7 bases and J gave up 5 bases, with 8 bases separating them. The germline gives CDR1 DFQATT, CDR2 SNEGSKA (reference sequence). The CDR3 coding sequence is TGCAGTGTTTGGTGGACTGAAGCTTTCTTT. This codes for CSVWWTEAFF.